Included here is one T cell receptor (beta chain) sequence, with context. Its antigen is unidentified. Under the authors' procedure: A classifier of distant metastasis in papillary thyroid cancer was built from CDR3 differences (across clinicopathological groups). Through MiXCR, TCRdb re-clonotyped the PCR reads. TCRdb's processing, not the authors', yielded these V and J calls. The top ten hold approximately 3.6% of the sample, which has approximately 24,000 clones, 15% seen once. Germline CDR1 is SGDLS and CDR2 is YYNGEE. The CDR3 covers 13 residues. V was clipped by 6 bases and J by 8 bases, with 17 bases between them. Ahead of thyroid surgery, no patient had received treatment of any kind. This record comes from a study of metastatic and nonmetastatic thyroid tumors. Overall study context: Repertoire comparison spanned blood and tumor or nodule tissue of malignant and benign thyroid patients.

Study-wide results and caveats: Within blood and tumor, benign nodules reportedly had significantly lower TCR beta diversity than malignant thyroid tumors did.

This receptor was identified in a female donor with papillary thyroid cancer or a benign thyroid nodule (not recorded which). Some clones in this sample may be carry-over from other donors' samples. The chain joins TRBV9 to TRBJ1-2, with D possibly TRBD1 on 6 matching bases. Sample: blood. This chain's CDR3 is CASTYREDSGYTF. The CDR3 nucleotides read TGTGCCAGCACATACAGGGAAGATAGCGGCTACACCTTC.